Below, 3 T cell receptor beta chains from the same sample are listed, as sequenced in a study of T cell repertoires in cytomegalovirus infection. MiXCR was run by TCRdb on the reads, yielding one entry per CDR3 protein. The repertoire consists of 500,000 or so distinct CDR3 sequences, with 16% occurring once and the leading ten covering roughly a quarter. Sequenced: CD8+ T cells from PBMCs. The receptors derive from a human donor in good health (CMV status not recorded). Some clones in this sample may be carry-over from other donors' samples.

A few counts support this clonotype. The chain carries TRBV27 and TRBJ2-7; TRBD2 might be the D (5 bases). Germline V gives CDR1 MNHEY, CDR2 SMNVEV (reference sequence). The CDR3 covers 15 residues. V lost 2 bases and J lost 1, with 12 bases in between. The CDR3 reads CASSLLGGLSYEQYF. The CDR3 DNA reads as TGTGCCAGCAGTTTACTGGGCGGACTTTCCTACGAGCAGTACTTC.

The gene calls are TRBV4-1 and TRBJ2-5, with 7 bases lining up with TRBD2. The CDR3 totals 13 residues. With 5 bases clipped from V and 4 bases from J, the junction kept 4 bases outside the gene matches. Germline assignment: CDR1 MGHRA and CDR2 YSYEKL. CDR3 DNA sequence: TGCGCCAGCAGCTCCAGACTAGCAGAGACCCAGTACTTC. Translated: CASSSRLAETQYF.

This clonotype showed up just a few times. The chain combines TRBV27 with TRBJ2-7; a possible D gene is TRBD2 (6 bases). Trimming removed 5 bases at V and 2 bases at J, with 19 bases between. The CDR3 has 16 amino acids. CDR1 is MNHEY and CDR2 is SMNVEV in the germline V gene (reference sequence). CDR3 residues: CASSPSLGEAPYEQYF. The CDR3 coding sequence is TGTGCCAGCAGTCCCTCCTTGGGGGAGGCACCCTACGAGCAGTACTTC.